Sequencing of this TCR beta chain was carried out in a study of shared clonotypes between healthy human individuals. Study results and caveats: In having few donors, the study represented limited genetic and exposure-history diversity. Researchers sampled only blood; tissue repertoires likely differ.

TCRdb's table, derived via immunoSEQ multiplex PCR, lists solely in-frame clones and lacks some. The repertoire holds more than 600,000 clones, roughly nine tenths seen once, with 20% to 25% in the top ten. Naive CD8 isolation took CD45RO-negative cells positively selected for CCR7 and excluded terminally differentiated effector memory CD45RA+ cells. CDR1 and CDR2 from the germline V gene are MGHRA and YSYEKL. With 0 bases removed from V and 0 bases from J, the gap between germline ends came to 9 bases. CDR3 length: 15 residues. This clone occurred once. The target antigen is unknown. This receptor was identified in a man aged 25-45 years in good health. This chain uses TRBV4-1 with TRBJ2-7; D gene ambiguous. The specimen sequenced was naive CD8+ T cells sorted from blood. The CDR3 region has the DNA TGCGCCAGCAGCCAAGAGACATCTGACTCCTACGAGCAGTACTTC. Translating it yields CASSQETSDSYEQYF.